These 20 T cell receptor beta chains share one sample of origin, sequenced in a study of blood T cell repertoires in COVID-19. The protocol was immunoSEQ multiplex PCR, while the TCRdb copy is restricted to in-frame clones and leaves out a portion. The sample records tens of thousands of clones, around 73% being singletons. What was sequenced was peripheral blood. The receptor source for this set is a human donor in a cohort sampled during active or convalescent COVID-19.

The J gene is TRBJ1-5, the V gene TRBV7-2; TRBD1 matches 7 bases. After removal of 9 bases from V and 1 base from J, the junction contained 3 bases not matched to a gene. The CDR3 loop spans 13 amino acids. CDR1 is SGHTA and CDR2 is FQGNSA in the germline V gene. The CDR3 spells CARKGQSNQPQHF. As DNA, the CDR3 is TGTGCCAGGAAGGGACAGAGCAATCAGCCCCAGCATTTT.

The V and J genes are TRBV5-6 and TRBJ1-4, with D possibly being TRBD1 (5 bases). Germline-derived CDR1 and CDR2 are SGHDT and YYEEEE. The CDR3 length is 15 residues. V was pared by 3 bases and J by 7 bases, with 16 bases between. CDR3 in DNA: TGTGCCAGCAGCTCGAGTGGTGGCAGGGTTGAAAAACTGTTTTTT. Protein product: CASSSSGGRVEKLFF.

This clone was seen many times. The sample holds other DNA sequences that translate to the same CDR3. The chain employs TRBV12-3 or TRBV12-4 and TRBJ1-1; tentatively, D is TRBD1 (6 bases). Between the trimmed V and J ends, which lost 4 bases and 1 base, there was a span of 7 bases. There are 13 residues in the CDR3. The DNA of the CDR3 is TGTGCCAGCAGTTCGACAGGGAACACTGAAGCTTTCTTT. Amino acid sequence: CASSSTGNTEAFF.

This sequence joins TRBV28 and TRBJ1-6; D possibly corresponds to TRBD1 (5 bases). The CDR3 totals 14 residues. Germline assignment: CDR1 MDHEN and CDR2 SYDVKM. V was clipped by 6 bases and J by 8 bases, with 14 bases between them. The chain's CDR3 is CASRDWRGYSPLHF. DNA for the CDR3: TGTGCCAGCAGGGACTGGCGGGGGTATTCACCCCTCCACTTT.

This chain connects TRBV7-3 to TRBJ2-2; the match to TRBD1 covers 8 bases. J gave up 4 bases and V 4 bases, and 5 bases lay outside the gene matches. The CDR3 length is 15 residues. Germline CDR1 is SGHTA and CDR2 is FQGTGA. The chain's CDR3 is CASSSRGPITGELFF. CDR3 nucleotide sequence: TGTGCCAGCAGCTCCAGGGGGCCGATCACCGGGGAGCTGTTTTTT.

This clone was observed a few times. CDR3 DNA sequence: TGCGCCAGCAGTCTCGGAGGGGAGAAGGGCTACACCTTC. As protein: CASSLGGEKGYTF. The genes are TRBV5-1 and TRBJ1-2; a possible D gene is TRBD1 (5 bases). The CDR3 extends over 13 amino acids. Germline V lookup: CDR1 SGHRS, CDR2 YFSETQ. V was trimmed by 5 bases and J by 8 bases, leaving 16 bases between them.

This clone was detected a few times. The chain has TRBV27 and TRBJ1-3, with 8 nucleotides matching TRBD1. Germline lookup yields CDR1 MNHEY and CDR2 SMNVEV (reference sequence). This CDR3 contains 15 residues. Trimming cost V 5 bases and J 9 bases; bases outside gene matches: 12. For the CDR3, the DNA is TGTGCCAGCAGTCCTGGACAGGGAGAATGGGGCACCATATATTTT. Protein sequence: CASSPGQGEWGTIYF.

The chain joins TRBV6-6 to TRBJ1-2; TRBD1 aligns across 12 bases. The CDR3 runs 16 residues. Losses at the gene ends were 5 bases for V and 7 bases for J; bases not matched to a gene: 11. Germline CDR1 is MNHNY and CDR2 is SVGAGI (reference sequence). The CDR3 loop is CASSRDRGRQGGGYTF. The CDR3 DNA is TGTGCCAGCAGTCGGGACAGGGGGCGCCAGGGGGGTGGCTACACCTTC.

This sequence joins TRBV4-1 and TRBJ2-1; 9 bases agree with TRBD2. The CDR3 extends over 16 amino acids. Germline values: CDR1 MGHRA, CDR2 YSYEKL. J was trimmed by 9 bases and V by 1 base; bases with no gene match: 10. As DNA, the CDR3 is TGCGCCAGCAGCCAAGTTCGAGCGGGAGGCTCGGGTGAGCAGTTCTTC. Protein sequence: CASSQVRAGGSGEQFF.

The CDR3 protein is CACQIGQNTEAFF. CDR3 in DNA: TGTGCCTGCCAAATTGGACAGAACACTGAAGCTTTCTTT. The chain joins TRBV30 to TRBJ1-1; D is perhaps TRBD1 (5 bases). Trimming pared 6 bases from V and 1 base from J, leaving 12 bases between. The CDR3 sequence is 13 residues long. The germline V gene has CDR1 GTSNPN and CDR2 SVGIG (reference sequence).

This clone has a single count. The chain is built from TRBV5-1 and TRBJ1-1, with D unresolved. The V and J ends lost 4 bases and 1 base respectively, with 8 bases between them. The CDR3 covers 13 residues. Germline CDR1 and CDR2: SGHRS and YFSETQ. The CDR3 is CASSLGSNTEAFF. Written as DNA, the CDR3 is TGCGCCAGCAGCCTCGGGTCGAACACTGAAGCTTTCTTT.

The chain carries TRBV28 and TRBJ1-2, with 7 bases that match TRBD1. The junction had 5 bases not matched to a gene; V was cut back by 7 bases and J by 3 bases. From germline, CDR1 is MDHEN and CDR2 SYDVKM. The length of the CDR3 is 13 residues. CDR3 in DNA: TGTGCCAGCAAGGGGGCCTTGGACTATGGCTACACCTTC. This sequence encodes CASKGALDYGYTF.

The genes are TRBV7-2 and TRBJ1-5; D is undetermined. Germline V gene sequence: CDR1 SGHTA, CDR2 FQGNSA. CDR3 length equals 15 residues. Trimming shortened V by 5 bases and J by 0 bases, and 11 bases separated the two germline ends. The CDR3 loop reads CASSAGLNSNQPQHF. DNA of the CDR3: TGTGCCAGCAGCGCAGGCTTGAATAGCAATCAGCCCCAGCATTTT. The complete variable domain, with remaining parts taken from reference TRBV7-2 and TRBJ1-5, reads GAGVSQSPSNKVTEKGKDVELRCDPISGHTALYWYRQSLGQGLEFLIYFQGNSAPDKSGLPSDRFSAERTGGSVSTLTIQRTQQEDSAVYLCASSAGLNSNQPQHFGDGTRLSIL.

The CDR3 spells CASSDGTGIFQPQHF. The DNA for the CDR3 is TGTGCCAGCAGTGACGGGACAGGGATATTTCAGCCCCAGCATTTT. The rearrangement links TRBV2 to TRBJ1-5; 9 bases line up with TRBD1. This CDR3 is built from 15 residues. The ends lost 3 bases at V and 6 bases at J; junction bases unmatched: 6. Germline CDR1 is SNHLY and CDR2 is FYNNEI.

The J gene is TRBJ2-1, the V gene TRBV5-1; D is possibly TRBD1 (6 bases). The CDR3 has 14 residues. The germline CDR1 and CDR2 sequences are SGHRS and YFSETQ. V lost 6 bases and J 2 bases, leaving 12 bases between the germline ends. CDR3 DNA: TGCGCCAGCAAAAGACAGGAAGCCTACAATGAGCAGTTCTTC. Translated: CASKRQEAYNEQFF.

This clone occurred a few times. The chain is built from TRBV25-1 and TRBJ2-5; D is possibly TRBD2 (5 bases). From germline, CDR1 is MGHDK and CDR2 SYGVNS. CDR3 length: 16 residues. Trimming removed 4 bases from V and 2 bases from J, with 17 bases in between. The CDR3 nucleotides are TGTGCCAGCAGTGCCGGTCGGACTCCTCGGCAAGAGACCCAGTACTTC. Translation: CASSAGRTPRQETQYF. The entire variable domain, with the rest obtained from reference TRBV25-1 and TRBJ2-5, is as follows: EADIYQTPRYLVIGTGKKITLECSQTMGHDKMYWYQQDPGMELHLIHYSYGVNSTEKGDLSSESTVSRIRTEHFPLTLESARPSHTSQYLCASSAGRTPRQETQYFGPGTRLLVL.

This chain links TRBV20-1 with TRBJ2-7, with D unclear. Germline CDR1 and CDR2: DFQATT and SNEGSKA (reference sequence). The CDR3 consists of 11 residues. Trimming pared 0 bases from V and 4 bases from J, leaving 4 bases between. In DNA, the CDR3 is TGCAGTGCTAGAGAGTCATACGAGCAGTACTTC. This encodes CSARESYEQYF.

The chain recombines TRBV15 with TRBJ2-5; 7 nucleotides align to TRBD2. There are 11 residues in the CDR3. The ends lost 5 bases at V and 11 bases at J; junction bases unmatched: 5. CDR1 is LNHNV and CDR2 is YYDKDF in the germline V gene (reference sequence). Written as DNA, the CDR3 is TGTGCCACCAGCCCTCCGGGACTACAGTACTTC. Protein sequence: CATSPPGLQYF.

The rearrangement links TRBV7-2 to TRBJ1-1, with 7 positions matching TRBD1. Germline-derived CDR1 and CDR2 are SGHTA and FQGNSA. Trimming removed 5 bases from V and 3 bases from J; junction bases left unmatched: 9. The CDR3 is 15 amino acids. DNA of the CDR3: TGTGCCAGCAGCCGTCAGGGGGGAAGGGACACTGAAGCTTTCTTT. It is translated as CASSRQGGRDTEAFF.

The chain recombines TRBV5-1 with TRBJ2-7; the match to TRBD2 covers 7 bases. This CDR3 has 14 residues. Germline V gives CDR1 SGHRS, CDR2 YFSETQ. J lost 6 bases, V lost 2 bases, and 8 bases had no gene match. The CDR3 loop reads CASSLKLATAEQYF. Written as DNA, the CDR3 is TGCGCCAGCAGCTTAAAACTAGCGACGGCCGAGCAGTACTTC.